This note documents a single T cell receptor (beta chain) sequence. This sample was included in a study of blood T cell repertoires in COVID-19. Study-level background: The analysed material was cDNA or gDNA that came from T cells, B-cell-depleted T cells, or PBMCs.

As handled by the study authors: By means of reference gene primer amplification, nucleated cell counts were estimated. Some clones are missing from TCRdb's copy, which holds only in-frame ones; the method was immunoSEQ multiplex PCR. V, J and clone size are those of that table, while D and trimming were read from the DNA. Of 45,000 to 70,000 clones in the sample, around four fifths were seen once. This TCR derives from a woman older than 75 with acute or convalescent COVID-19. Sequencing was performed on peripheral blood.

This chain's CDR3 is CASSPRQLNYGYTF. CDR3 DNA: TGTGCCAGCTCACCTCGACAGTTAAACTATGGCTACACCTTC. This chain connects TRBV18 to TRBJ1-2, with D perhaps TRBD1 (5 bases). Trimming removed 3 bases at V and 2 bases at J, with 10 bases between. The CDR3 runs 14 residues. Germline V CDR1 and CDR2: KGHSH, LQKENI.